This T cell receptor beta chain was found in a study of blood T cell repertoires in COVID-19. About the study: Acute and convalescent COVID-19 specimens originated in the United States, Italy and Spain. The cDNA or gDNA used as material had been derived from T cells, B-cell-depleted T cells, or PBMCs.

The CDR3 length is 13 residues. Trimming removed 5 bases at V and 1 base at J, with 8 bases between. Germline V gene data show CDR1 as SEHNR and CDR2 as FQNEAQ (reference sequence). The data were produced by immunoSEQ multiplex PCR, yet TCRdb's version contains in-frame clones alone and is incomplete. The sample has over 400,000 clones; 85% to 90% are singletons. Sequencing was carried out using peripheral blood. The genes are TRBV7-9 and TRBJ1-1; TRBD1 is a possible D gene (5 bases). The sequence derives from a woman aged 45-65 years with COVID-19, enrolled during active disease. The DNA of the CDR3 is TGTGCCAGCAGCCGAGGACAGAACACTGAAGCTTTCTTT. This gives the protein CASSRGQNTEAFF.